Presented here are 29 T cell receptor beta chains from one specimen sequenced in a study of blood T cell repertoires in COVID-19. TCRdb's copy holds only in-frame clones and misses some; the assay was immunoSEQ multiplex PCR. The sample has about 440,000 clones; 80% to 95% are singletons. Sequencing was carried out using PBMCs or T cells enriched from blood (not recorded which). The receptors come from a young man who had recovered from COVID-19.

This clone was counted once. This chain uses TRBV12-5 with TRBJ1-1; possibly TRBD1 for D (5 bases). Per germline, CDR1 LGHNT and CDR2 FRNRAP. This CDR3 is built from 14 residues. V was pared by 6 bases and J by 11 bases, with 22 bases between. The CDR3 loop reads CASGPDTYRGGAFF. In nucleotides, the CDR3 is TGTGCTAGTGGACCCGACACGTACCGCGGGGGGGCTTTCTTT.

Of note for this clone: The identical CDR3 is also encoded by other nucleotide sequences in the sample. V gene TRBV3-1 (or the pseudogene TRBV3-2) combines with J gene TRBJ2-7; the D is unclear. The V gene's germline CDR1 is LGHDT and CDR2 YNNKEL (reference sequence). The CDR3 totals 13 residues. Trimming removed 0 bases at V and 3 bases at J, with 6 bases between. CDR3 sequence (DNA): TGTGCCAGCAGCCAAGACGGCGGCTACGAGCAGTACTTC. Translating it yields CASSQDGGYEQYF.

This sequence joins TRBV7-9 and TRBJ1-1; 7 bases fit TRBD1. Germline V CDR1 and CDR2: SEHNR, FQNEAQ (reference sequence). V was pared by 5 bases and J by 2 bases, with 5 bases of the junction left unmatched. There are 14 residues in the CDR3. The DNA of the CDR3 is TGTGCCAGCAGCGCCGGGACAGCCAACACTGAAGCTTTCTTT. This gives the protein CASSAGTANTEAFF.

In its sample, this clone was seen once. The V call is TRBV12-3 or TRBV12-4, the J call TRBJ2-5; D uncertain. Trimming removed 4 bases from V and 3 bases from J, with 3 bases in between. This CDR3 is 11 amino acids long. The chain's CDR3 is CASSYKETQYF. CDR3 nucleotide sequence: TGTGCCAGCAGTTATAAAGAGACCCAGTACTTC.

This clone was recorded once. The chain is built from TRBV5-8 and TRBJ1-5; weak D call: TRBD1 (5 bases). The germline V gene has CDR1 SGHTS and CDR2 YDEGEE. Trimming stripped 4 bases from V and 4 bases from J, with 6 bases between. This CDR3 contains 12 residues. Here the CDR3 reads CASSRGNQPQHF. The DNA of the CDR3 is TGTGCCAGCAGCCGGGGGAATCAGCCCCAGCATTTT.

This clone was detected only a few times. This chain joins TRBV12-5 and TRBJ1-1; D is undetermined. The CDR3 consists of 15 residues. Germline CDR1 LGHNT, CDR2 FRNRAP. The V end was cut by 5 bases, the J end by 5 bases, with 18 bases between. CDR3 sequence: CASGLAGEERTEAFF. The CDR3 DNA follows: TGTGCTAGTGGTCTGGCCGGGGAAGAGAGGACTGAAGCTTTCTTT.

For the CDR3, the DNA is TGTGCCAGCAGTTCTCCACAGGGGGGAGTCTATGAAAAACTGTTTTTT. Residues: CASSSPQGGVYEKLFF. The chain couples TRBV28 to TRBJ1-4; 8 nucleotides match TRBD1. The CDR3 spans 16 residues. Trimming took 4 bases from V and 6 from J; bases not matched to a gene: 10. Germline V gives CDR1 MDHEN, CDR2 SYDVKM.

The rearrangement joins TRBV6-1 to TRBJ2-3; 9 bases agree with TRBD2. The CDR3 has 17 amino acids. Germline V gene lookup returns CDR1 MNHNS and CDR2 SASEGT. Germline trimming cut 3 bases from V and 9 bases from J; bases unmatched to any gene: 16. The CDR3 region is CASSEAISGRLPPTQYF. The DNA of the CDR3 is TGTGCCAGCAGTGAGGCTATTAGCGGGAGACTTCCCCCGACGCAGTATTTT.

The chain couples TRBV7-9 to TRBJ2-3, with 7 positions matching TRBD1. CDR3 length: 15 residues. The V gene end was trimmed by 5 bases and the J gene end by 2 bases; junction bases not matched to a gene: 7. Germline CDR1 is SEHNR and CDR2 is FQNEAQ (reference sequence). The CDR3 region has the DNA TGTGCCAGCAGCCCAGGGGGTCGGGACACAGATACGCAGTATTTT. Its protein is CASSPGGRDTDTQYF. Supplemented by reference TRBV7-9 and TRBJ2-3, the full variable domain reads DTGVSQNPRHKITKRGQNVTFRCDPISEHNRLYWYRQTLGQGPEFLTYFQNEAQLEKSRLLSDRFSAERPKGSFSTLEIQRTEQGDSAMYLCASSPGGRDTDTQYFGPGTRLTVL.

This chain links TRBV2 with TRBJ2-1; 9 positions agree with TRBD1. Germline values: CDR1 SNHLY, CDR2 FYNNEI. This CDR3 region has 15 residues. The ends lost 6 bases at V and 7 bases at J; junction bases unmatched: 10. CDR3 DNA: TGTGCCAGCAGGGACCCCAGGACAGGGGTTAATGAGCAGTTCTTC. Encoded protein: CASRDPRTGVNEQFF.

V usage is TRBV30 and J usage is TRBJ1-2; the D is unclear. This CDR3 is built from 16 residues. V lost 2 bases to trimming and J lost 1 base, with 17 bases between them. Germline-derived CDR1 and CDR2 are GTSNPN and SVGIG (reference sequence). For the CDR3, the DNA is TGTGCCTGGAGTCCGGATATCAGGCTTTTTAACTATGGCTACACCTTC. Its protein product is CAWSPDIRLFNYGYTF.

The chain's CDR3 is CATSDSPLGQGEEQFF. The CDR3 DNA sequence: TGTGCCACCAGTGATTCGCCTTTAGGACAGGGCGAAGAGCAGTTCTTC. The chain combines TRBV24-1 with TRBJ2-1, with 8 nucleotides matching TRBD1. Losses at the gene ends were 2 bases for V and 10 bases for J; bases not matched to a gene: 12. The CDR3 is made up of 16 amino acids. CDR1 is KGHDR, CDR2 SFDVKD, per germline.

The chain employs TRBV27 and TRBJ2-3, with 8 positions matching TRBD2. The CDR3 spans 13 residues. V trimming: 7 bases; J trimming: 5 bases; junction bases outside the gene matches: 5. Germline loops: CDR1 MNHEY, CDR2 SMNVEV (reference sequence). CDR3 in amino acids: CASTSGSGDTQYF. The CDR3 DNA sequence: TGTGCCAGCACGAGCGGGAGTGGAGATACGCAGTATTTT.

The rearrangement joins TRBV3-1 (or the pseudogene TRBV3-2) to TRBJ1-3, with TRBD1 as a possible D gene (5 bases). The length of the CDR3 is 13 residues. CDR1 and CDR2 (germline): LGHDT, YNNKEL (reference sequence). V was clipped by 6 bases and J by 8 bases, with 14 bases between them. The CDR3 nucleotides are TGTGCCAGCAGACCGGGGGGGGTTGACACCATATATTTT. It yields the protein CASRPGGVDTIYF.

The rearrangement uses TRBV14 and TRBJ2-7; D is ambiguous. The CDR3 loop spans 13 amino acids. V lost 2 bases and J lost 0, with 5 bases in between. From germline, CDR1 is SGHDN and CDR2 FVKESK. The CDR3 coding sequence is TGTGCCAGCAGCCAAATCTCCTCCTACGAGCAGTACTTC. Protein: CASSQISSYEQYF. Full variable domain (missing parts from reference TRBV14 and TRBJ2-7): EAGVTQFPSHSVIEKGQTVTLRCDPISGHDNLYWYRRVMGKEIKFLLHFVKESKQDESGMPNNRFLAERTGGTYSTLKVQPAELEDSGVYFCASSQISSYEQYFGPGTRLTVT.

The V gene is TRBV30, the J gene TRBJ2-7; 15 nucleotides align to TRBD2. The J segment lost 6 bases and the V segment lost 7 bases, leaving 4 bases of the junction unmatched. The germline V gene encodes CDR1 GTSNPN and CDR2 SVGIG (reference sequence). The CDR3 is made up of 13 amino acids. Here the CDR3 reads CASGLAGGAEQYF. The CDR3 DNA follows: TGTGCCTCTGGACTAGCGGGAGGGGCCGAGCAGTACTTC.

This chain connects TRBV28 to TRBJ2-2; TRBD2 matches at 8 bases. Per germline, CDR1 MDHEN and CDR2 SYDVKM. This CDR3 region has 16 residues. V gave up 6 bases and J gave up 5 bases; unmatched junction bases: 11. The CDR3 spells CASSTSSGRKTGELFF. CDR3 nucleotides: TGTGCCAGCAGCACTTCGAGCGGGAGAAAAACCGGGGAGCTGTTTTTT.

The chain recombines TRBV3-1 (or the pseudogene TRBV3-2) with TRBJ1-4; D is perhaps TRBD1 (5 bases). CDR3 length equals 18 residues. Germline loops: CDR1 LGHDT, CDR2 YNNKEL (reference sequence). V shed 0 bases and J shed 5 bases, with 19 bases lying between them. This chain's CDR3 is CASSQDWRQGGENEKLFF. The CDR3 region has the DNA TGTGCCAGCAGCCAAGATTGGCGGCAGGGCGGAGAAAATGAAAAACTGTTTTTT.

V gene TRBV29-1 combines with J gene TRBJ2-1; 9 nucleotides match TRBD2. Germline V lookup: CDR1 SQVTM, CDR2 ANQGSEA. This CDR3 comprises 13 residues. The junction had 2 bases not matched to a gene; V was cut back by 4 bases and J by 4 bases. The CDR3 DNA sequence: TGCAGCGTTGCGGCGGGGGGGTACAATGAGCAGTTCTTC. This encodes CSVAAGGYNEQFF.

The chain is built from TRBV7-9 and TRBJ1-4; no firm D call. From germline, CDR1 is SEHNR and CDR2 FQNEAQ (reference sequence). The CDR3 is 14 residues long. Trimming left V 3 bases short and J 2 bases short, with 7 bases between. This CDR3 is CASSFGRTNEKLFF. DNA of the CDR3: TGTGCCAGCAGCTTCGGCAGGACTAATGAAAAACTGTTTTTT.

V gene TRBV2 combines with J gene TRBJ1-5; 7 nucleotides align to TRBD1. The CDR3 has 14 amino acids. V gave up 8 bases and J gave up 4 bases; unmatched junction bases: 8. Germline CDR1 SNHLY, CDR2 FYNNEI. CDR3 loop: CASSSGGKNQPQHF. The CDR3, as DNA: TGTGCCAGCTCATCAGGGGGAAAAAATCAGCCCCAGCATTTT.

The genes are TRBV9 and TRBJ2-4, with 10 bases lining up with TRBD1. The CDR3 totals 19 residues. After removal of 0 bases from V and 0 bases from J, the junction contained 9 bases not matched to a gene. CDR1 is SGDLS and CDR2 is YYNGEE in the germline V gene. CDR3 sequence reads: CASSVEGTGDFLAKNIQYF. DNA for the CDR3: TGTGCCAGCAGCGTAGAAGGGACAGGGGACTTCCTAGCCAAAAACATTCAGTACTTC.

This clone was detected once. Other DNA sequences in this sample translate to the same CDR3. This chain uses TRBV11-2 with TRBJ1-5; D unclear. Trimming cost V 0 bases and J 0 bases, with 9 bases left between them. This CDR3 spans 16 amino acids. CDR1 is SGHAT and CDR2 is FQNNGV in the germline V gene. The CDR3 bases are TGTGCCAGCAGCTTAGATAGCGGTTATAGCAATCAGCCCCAGCATTTT. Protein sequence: CASSLDSGYSNQPQHF.

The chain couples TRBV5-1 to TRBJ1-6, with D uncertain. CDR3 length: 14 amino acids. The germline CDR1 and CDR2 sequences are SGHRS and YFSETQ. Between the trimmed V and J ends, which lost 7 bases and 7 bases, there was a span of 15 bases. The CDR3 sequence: CASQREAGNSPLHF. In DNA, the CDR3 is TGCGCCAGCCAGCGGGAAGCCGGGAATTCACCCCTCCACTTT.

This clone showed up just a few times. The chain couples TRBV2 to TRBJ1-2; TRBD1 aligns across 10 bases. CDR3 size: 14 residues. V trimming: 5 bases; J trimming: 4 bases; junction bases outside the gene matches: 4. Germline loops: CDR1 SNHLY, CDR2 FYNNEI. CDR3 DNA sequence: TGTGCCAGCAGTCCCAGGACAGGGGGCTATGGCTACACCTTC. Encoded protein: CASSPRTGGYGYTF.

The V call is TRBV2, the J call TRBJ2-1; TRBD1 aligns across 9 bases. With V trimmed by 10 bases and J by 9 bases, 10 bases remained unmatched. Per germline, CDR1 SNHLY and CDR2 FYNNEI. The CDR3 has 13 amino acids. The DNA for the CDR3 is TGTGCCACTGGACAGGGGCTATCGGGTGAGCAGTTCTTC. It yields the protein CATGQGLSGEQFF.

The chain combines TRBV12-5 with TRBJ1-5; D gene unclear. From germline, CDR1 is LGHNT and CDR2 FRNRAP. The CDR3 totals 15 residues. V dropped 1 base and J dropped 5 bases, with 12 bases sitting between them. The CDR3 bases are TGTGCTAGTGGTTTGGGAGGACTCACGGATCAGCCCCAGCATTTT. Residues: CASGLGGLTDQPQHF.

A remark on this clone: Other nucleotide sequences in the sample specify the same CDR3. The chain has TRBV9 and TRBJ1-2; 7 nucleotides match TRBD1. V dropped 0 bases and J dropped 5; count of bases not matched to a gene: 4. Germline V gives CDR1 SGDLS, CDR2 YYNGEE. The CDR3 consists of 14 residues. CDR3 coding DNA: TGTGCCAGCAGCGTAGGTGGACAGGATTATGGCTACACCTTC. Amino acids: CASSVGGQDYGYTF.

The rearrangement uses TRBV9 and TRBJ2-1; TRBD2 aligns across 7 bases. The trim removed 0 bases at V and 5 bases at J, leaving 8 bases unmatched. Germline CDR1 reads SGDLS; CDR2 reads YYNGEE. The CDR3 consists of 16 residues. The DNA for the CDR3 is TGTGCCAGCAGCGTAGAGGGTGGGAGGGTCGACAATGAGCAGTTCTTC. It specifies CASSVEGGRVDNEQFF. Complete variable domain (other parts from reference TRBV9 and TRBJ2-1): DSGVTQTPKHLITATGQRVTLRCSPRSGDLSVYWYQQSLDQGLQFLIQYYNGEERAKGNILERFSAQQFPDLHSELNLSSLELGDSALYFCASSVEGGRVDNEQFFGPGTRLTVL.